This T cell receptor beta chain emerged from a study of T cells after yellow fever vaccination. Looking at the study overall: Preparation of the low-cell-number fractions used SMART-Seq v4 Ultra Low Input. Whole-study findings and limits: Of the clonotypes, a small share occurred in both CD4 and CD8 compartments. A large majority of primary-vaccination clones showed up again after the booster (approximately 96% CD4, around 88% CD8). Contaminants from the bulk population, in the form of abundant clonotypes, could be found in FACS-sorted repertoires.

The CDR3 contains 15 residues. Trimming removed 4 bases from V and 3 bases from J, with 16 bases in between. TCRdb ran MiXCR on the 5' RACE reads and lists one entry per CDR3 protein. The table has about 52,000 distinct CDR3 sequences, less than 8% seen once. This clonotype was observed at least ten times. This TCR was sampled from a man in his late teens or twenties who received the YFV17D yellow fever vaccine. The chain links TRBV12-3 or TRBV12-4 to TRBJ2-7, with a possible D match to TRBD1 (5 bases). Material: CD8+ T cells not binding an NS4B(214-222) dextramer, sorted from PBMCs, obtained roughly 47 days after the first yellow fever vaccination. The CDR3 DNA sequence: TGTGCCAGCAGTTGGGGCAGCGTATTCCTCTACGAGCAGTACTTC. Amino acid sequence: CASSWGSVFLYEQYF.